These 5 T cell receptor beta chains share one sample of origin, sequenced in a study of shared clonotypes between healthy human individuals. This table comes from immunoSEQ multiplex PCR, and its TCRdb copy is limited to in-frame clones, with some not included. The sample consists of millions of clones, over 85% of them appearing once. Sequenced sample: naive CD4+ T cells sorted from blood. The subset here: CD45RA+ positively selected. Receptors were obtained from a man aged 18 to 30 in good health.

The chain combines TRBV6-4 with TRBJ2-3; 11 bases align to TRBD2. V shed 4 bases, J shed 4 bases, and the junction held 10 bases outside the gene matches. CDR3 length: 17 amino acids. Germline lookup yields CDR1 MRHNA and CDR2 SNTAGT. For the CDR3, the DNA is TGTGCCAGCAGTGCCTCTTCCGGGACTAGCGGACCAGATACGCAGTATTTT. It translates to CASSASSGTSGPDTQYF.

The chain couples TRBV19 to TRBJ1-3, with 8 nucleotides matching TRBD1. The CDR3 consists of 16 residues. V lost 7 bases, J lost 3 bases, and 11 bases stayed unmatched. Per the germline V gene, CDR1 is LNHDA and CDR2 is SQIVND (reference sequence). The CDR3 region has the DNA TGTGCCAGTACCCCTCAGGGCAGGGGGCATGGAAACACCATATATTTT. Protein sequence: CASTPQGRGHGNTIYF. Filled out from reference TRBV19 and TRBJ1-3, the complete variable domain reads DGGITQSPKYLFRKEGQNVTLSCEQNLNHDAMYWYRQDPGQGLRLIYYSQIVNDFQKGDIAEGYSVSREKKESFPLTVTSAQKNPTAFYLCASTPQGRGHGNTIYFGEGSWLTVV.

This clone appeared once. The CDR3 nucleotides are TGTGCCAGCAGTTACTTGAATCTAAAAACCTTC. Its translation: CASSYLNLKTF. The chain joins TRBV6-5 to TRBJ1-2; D unresolved. There are 11 residues in the CDR3. V shed 1 base and J shed 14 bases, with 11 bases lying between them. The V gene's germline CDR1 is MNHEY and CDR2 SVGAGI.

This clone was seen a few times. CDR3 residues: CSVRQAINQPQHF. The CDR3 DNA is TGCAGCGTTCGACAGGCGATCAATCAGCCCCAGCATTTT. The rearrangement uses TRBV29-1 and TRBJ1-5, with D possibly TRBD1 on 6 matching bases. The CDR3 consists of 13 residues. Germline-derived CDR1 and CDR2 are SQVTM and ANQGSEA. Trimming took off 5 bases at V and 3 bases at J, with 11 bases between the two ends.

The CDR3 DNA sequence: TGTGCCAGCGGACCGAACGGGGGCACTGAAGCTTTCTTT. This gives the protein CASGPNGGTEAFF. The rearrangement uses TRBV6-5 and TRBJ1-1, with TRBD1 as a possible D gene (5 bases). This CDR3 is 13 amino acids long. Trimming stripped 8 bases from V and 4 bases from J, with 14 bases between. Germline V gene lookup returns CDR1 MNHEY and CDR2 SVGAGI.